This TCR beta chain was sequenced in a study of T cells in Graves' hyperthyroidism and ophthalmopathy. Findings and limits, study-wide: The majority of expanded thyroid clonotypes above 0.001 also appeared in blood.

The table lists this clonotype with a few counts. Its cognate antigen is unknown. The CDR3 regions of TCR beta were amplified from RNA transcripts. RT-PCR in the first round (using the HTBI primer set) targeted the TCR CDR3. TCRdb processed the multiplex PCR reads anew with MiXCR; each CDR3 protein has one entry. The data contain over 300,000 distinct CDR3 sequences, approximately 14% of them seen just once; the ten biggest clones take up around 10%. The clonotype comes from a woman aged 55 to 70 with Graves' hyperthyroidism. Sequencing was done on a sample of blood.

CDR3 loop: CASSWTSEDNEQFF. The DNA for the CDR3 is TGTGCCAGTAGTTGGACTAGCGAGGACAATGAGCAGTTCTTC. The chain employs TRBV19 and TRBJ2-1; TRBD2 matches at 9 bases. The V segment lost 5 bases and the J segment 5 bases; nucleotides outside the gene matches: 4. The CDR3 extends over 14 amino acids. Germline CDR1 and CDR2: LNHDA and SQIVND (reference sequence).